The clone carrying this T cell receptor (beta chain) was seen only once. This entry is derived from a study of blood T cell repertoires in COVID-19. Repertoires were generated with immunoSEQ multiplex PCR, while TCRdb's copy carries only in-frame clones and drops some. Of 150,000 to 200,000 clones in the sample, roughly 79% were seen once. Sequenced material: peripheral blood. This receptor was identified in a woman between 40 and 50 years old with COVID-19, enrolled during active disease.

CDR3 DNA: TGTGCCAGCAGGCAGATCTCTGGGGCCAACGTCCTGACTTTC. Translation gives CASRQISGANVLTF. The V call is TRBV28, the J call TRBJ2-6, with unresolved D. The CDR3 contains 14 residues. V lost 6 bases to trimming and J lost 0 bases, with 6 bases between them. The germline V gene encodes CDR1 MDHEN and CDR2 SYDVKM.